This paragraph reports one TCR beta chain. Assignments of participants to cohorts depended upon their own reported clinical history. This specimen belongs to a study of blood T cell repertoires in COVID-19. The CDR3 totals 16 residues. Trimming at V came to 1 base and at J to 3 bases, leaving 6 bases not matched to a gene. Germline values: CDR1 LGHNA, CDR2 YSLEER. Clones were sequenced by immunoSEQ multiplex PCR, and TCRdb holds only the in-frame ones, with some missing. Among hundreds of thousands of clones, around 90% were seen once, and the ten largest hold 8% to 9%. This sequence was found in a woman aged 18-35 years who had recovered from COVID-19. What was sequenced was PBMCs or T cells enriched from blood (not recorded which). J is TRBJ2-7 and V is TRBV4-3; the match to TRBD2 covers 10 bases. CDR3 sequence reads: CASSQAFSSGGYEQYF. CDR3 sequence (DNA): TGCGCCAGCAGCCAAGCCTTTTCTAGCGGGGGCTACGAGCAGTACTTC.